Below, 11 T cell receptor beta chains from the same sample are listed, as sequenced in a study of blood T cells in healthy people across ages. The authors ran a second PCR of roughly 6 to 11 cycles using a sample-barcoded 5' primer and a J-beta primer mix. MiXCR, run by TCRdb on the 5' RACE reads, gives a single entry per CDR3 protein. In the table there are approximately 2,000,000 distinct CDR3 sequences, about two fifths of which are singletons. The sample was blood. Every receptor here comes from a human donor in good health.

This clonotype has more than one count but fewer than ten. The chain carries TRBV29-1 and TRBJ1-2, with D possibly being TRBD1 (5 bases). V was shortened by 3 bases and J by 4 bases, with 15 bases between the two germline ends. There are 14 residues in the CDR3. Germline assignment: CDR1 SQVTM and CDR2 ANQGSEA. The CDR3 DNA reads TGCAGCGTTGACGAACATCTGGGGGGCTATGGCTACACCTTC. It yields the protein CSVDEHLGGYGYTF.

The chain combines TRBV12-3 or TRBV12-4 with TRBJ2-7; D tentatively fits TRBD1 or TRBD2 (5 bases each). The germline V and J ends were trimmed by 5 bases and 6 bases, with 14 bases remaining between them. This CDR3 spans 13 amino acids. The CDR3 protein is CASSRDHGREQYF. The CDR3 DNA reads TGTGCCAGCAGTAGGGACCACGGGCGCGAGCAGTACTTC.

This clonotype was found a few times. V and J are TRBV7-9 and TRBJ2-7, with TRBD1 matching 8 bases. The CDR3 extends over 15 amino acids. J lost 4 bases, V lost 5 bases, and 10 bases had no gene match. In germline, CDR1 is SEHNR, CDR2 FQNEAQ (reference sequence). CDR3 DNA sequence: TGTGCCAGCAGCCCCGTTACAGGGGGGACTTACGAGCAGTACTTC. Translation: CASSPVTGGTYEQYF.

This clonotype was seen a few times. The chain carries TRBV20-1 and TRBJ2-7; 9 nucleotides align to TRBD2. V lost 5 bases to trimming and J lost 0 bases; unmatched junction nucleotides: 8. This CDR3 contains 15 residues. Germline values: CDR1 DFQATT, CDR2 SNEGSKA (reference sequence). As DNA, the CDR3 is TGCAGTGCTCACCTCCCGGGACTAGCCTCCTACGAGCAGTACTTC. Translating it yields CSAHLPGLASYEQYF.

The V and J genes are TRBV4-3 and TRBJ2-5; D might be TRBD1 (5 bases). The germline gives CDR1 LGHNA, CDR2 YSLEER. The germline V and J ends were trimmed by 0 bases and 1 base, with 15 bases remaining between them. The CDR3 has 17 residues. CDR3 nucleotide sequence: TGCGCCAGCAGCCAAGATCTACCAGGGAAGGGCCAAGAGACCCAGTACTTC. Residues: CASSQDLPGKGQETQYF.

The chain uses TRBV6-2 or TRBV6-3 and TRBJ2-6; D may correspond to TRBD1 or TRBD2 (5 bases each). V gave up 5 bases and J gave up 4 bases, with 9 bases separating them. This CDR3 contains 14 residues. Germline assignment: CDR1 MNHEY and CDR2 SVGEGT. CDR3 bases: TGTGCCAGCAGTGTGGGGGTAGGGGCCAACGTCCTGACTTTC. Amino acids: CASSVGVGANVLTF.

This chain joins TRBV20-1 and TRBJ1-3; D is perhaps TRBD1 (5 bases). V lost 0 bases to trimming and J lost 2 bases, with 11 bases between them. CDR3 length: 15 residues. The germline V gene encodes CDR1 DFQATT and CDR2 SNEGSKA (reference sequence). The CDR3 nucleotides read TGCAGTGCTAGAGATAGGGACCGACCTGGAAACACCATATATTTT. Its translation: CSARDRDRPGNTIYF.

This clonotype was picked up many times. CDR3 nucleotides: TGTGCCAGCAGCGCCAGGGGGCCGGGCCCCAATCAGCCCCAGCATTTT. Translating gives CASSARGPGPNQPQHF. The V gene is TRBV7-4, the J gene TRBJ1-5, with TRBD1 identical over 8 bases. CDR1 is SGHVT, CDR2 SQSDAQ, per germline. The CDR3 has 16 residues. The V and J ends lost 5 bases and 3 bases, in that order; junction bases with no gene match: 9.

The CDR3 loop is CASSYLGSSGQETQYF. Here the CDR3 DNA reads TGCGCCAGCAGCTACCTGGGCTCTAGCGGGCAAGAGACCCAGTACTTC. The chain has TRBV4-1 and TRBJ2-4, with 8 nucleotides matching TRBD2. The J call is uncertain, as TRBJ2-5 better fits the DNA end. This CDR3 is built from 16 residues. Per the germline V gene, CDR1 is MGHRA and CDR2 is YSYEKL.

This clonotype was recorded a few times. The J gene is TRBJ1-5, the V gene TRBV12-3 or TRBV12-4; D unresolved. The CDR3 extends over 14 amino acids. The V and J ends lost 3 bases and 1 base respectively, with 7 bases between them. The CDR3 DNA is TGTGCCAGCAGTTTTCAGCGGAGCAATCAGCCCCAGCATTTT. It encodes CASSFQRSNQPQHF.

For this clonotype: Its ends do not fully match the called genes, so a read error is possible. The CDR3: CTSSLRPAGEETQYF. The CDR3 region has the DNA TGTACCAGCAGTTTACGGCCAGCGGGGGAAGAGACCCAGTACTTC. J is TRBJ2-7 and V is TRBV12-3 or TRBV12-4; 8 positions match TRBD2. The J call may be faulty, since TRBJ2-5 better matches the DNA end. This CDR3 contains 15 residues.